This paragraph covers one TCR beta chain sequence. Its antigen remains unknown. The record originates from a study of T-cell memory formation after mild COVID-19. The study's findings and limits: The study found balanced CD4/CD8 in clones contracting day 15 to 85 and a CD4+ lean in later expanders. SARS-CoV-2 specificity was not confirmed for second-wave clones peaking on day 37.

With constant-segment primers, 5'RACE yielded cDNA libraries of TCR alpha and TCR beta that carried sample barcodes and UMIs. TCRdb re-analysed the 5' RACE reads in MiXCR, keeping a single row per CDR3 protein. The data contain about 470,000 distinct CDR3 sequences, around a sixth of them singletons. Trimming removed 5 bases from V and 6 bases from J, with 13 bases in between. The CDR3 loop spans 13 amino acids. What was sequenced was PBMCs or a T cell subset sorted from them (not recorded which). The chain links TRBV12-3 or TRBV12-4 to TRBJ1-2, with a tentative D call TRBD1 (6 bases). This sequence was found in an adult woman who had mild COVID-19 (a few samples of this study predate the infection). Cell type and time point are not known. The CDR3 region is CASSETGGNGYTF. For the CDR3, the DNA is TGTGCCAGCAGTGAGACAGGAGGGAATGGCTACACCTTC.